The sequence of this T cell receptor (beta chain) was determined in a study of OX40 agonist ivuxolimab in advanced cancers. Sequencing used immunoSEQ multiplex PCR; TCRdb keeps in-frame clones, though not all of them. Of tens of thousands of clones listed, approximately 89% are singletons. The CDR3 totals 11 residues. The V gene's germline CDR1 is GTSNPN and CDR2 SVGIG (reference sequence). V shed 2 bases and J shed 7 bases, with 9 bases lying between them. The TCR originated in an adult with an advanced solid tumor such as melanoma, head and neck, liver or kidney cancer. The specimen comprised CD4+ or CD8+ T cells sorted from blood, sampled in a trial of the OX40 agonist ivuxolimab. V usage is TRBV30 and J usage is TRBJ2-7; no clear D gene. CDR3 sequence (DNA): TGTGCCTGGAGTTTTTCTAAGGAGCAGTACTTC. Protein product: CAWSFSKEQYF.